This T cell receptor beta chain emerged from a study of cytomegalovirus exposure and HLA in healthy donors. Whole-study results and caveats: A few of the chains that were CMV-associated were confirmed in vitro to be specific for CMV antigens. Prior analysis indicated that the majority of TCR beta V segments exhibited productivity approximately 87% or approximately 30% of the time.

This clone was detected only once. Its antigen remains unidentified. The primer mix had 60 Vbeta and 13 Jbeta primers. The table came from immunoSEQ multiplex PCR; TCRdb's copy has only in-frame clones and leaves some out. The table lists around 300,000 clones, roughly 70% of them singletons. V dropped 6 bases and J dropped 3 bases, with 19 bases sitting between them. The CDR3 has 16 amino acids. Germline CDR1 and CDR2: SNHLY and FYNNEI. The receptor was derived from a female donor in good health and CMV-seronegative. Sequences were obtained from PBMCs. The V call is TRBV2, the J call TRBJ2-3; D is uncertain. The chain's CDR3 is CASSGSRRIRTDTQYF. CDR3 coding DNA: TGTGCCAGCAGCGGTAGCCGGAGAATACGGACAGATACGCAGTATTTT.